The 20 T cell receptor beta chains given below trace back to one sample, sequenced in a study of OX40 agonist ivuxolimab in advanced cancers. Libraries were built with the immunoSEQ multiplex PCR assay. The table was pulled from immuneACCESS by TCRdb, which kept in-frame rearrangements only. Such tables lose some clones; where checked, under half of the loss comes from unresolved V genes, and the rest has no known cause. This sample gives about 20,000 clones in total; 85% to 90% of them show up just once. 20% to 25% of the sample is in the top ten clones. The sample was CD4+ or CD8+ T cells sorted from blood, taken in a trial of the OX40 agonist ivuxolimab. These receptors were taken from an adult with an advanced solid tumor such as melanoma, head and neck, liver or kidney cancer.

This clone was detected a few times. The J gene is TRBJ2-1, the V gene TRBV9; D unclear. Deletions cut 0 bases from V and 3 bases from J, with 7 bases between. This CDR3 contains 14 residues. Germline V lookup: CDR1 SGDLS, CDR2 YYNGEE. The CDR3 reads CASSVVGRYNEQFF. CDR3 coding DNA: TGTGCCAGCAGCGTAGTAGGGCGCTACAATGAGCAGTTCTTC.

This chain links TRBV5-6 with TRBJ2-2, with 10 positions matching TRBD2. The CDR3 is 16 amino acids. Germline CDR1 SGHDT, CDR2 YYEEEE. After removal of 4 bases from V and 7 bases from J, the junction contained 10 bases not matched to a gene. The CDR3 loop reads CASSPRSGGLVGELFF. The CDR3 region has the DNA TGTGCCAGCAGCCCTCGTAGCGGGGGGCTGGTCGGGGAGCTGTTTTTT.

This clone is a singleton in its sample. This chain connects TRBV28 to TRBJ2-5; 9 bases agree with TRBD2. The CDR3 covers 16 residues. V shed 2 bases and J 5 bases; nucleotides not matched to a gene: 9. The germline gives CDR1 MDHEN, CDR2 SYDVKM. The CDR3 sequence is CASSLVLGLAGETQYF. The DNA for the CDR3 is TGTGCCAGCAGTTTAGTCCTGGGACTAGCTGGGGAGACCCAGTACTTC. Based on the CDR3 plus reference TRBV28 and TRBJ2-5, the full variable domain is DVKVTQSSRYLVKRTGEKVFLECVQDMDHENMFWYRQDPGLGLRLIYFSYDVKMKEKGDIPEGYSVSREKKERFSLILESASTNQTSMYLCASSLVLGLAGETQYFGPGTRLLVL.

The chain recombines TRBV6-5 with TRBJ1-1; D is undetermined. Germline V gene lookup returns CDR1 MNHEY and CDR2 SVGAGI. CDR3 length equals 16 residues. Trimming removed 0 bases from V and 1 base from J, with 12 bases in between. The CDR3 spells CASSYSLGGSNTEAFF. Written as DNA, the CDR3 is TGTGCCAGCAGTTACTCCTTAGGCGGTTCGAACACTGAAGCTTTCTTT.

The chain employs TRBV11-2 and TRBJ1-4; no clear D gene. V lost 5 bases to trimming and J lost 8 bases, with 6 bases between them. The germline gives CDR1 SGHAT, CDR2 FQNNGV. The CDR3 loop spans 11 amino acids. Written as DNA, the CDR3 is TGTGCCAGCAGCGAAGGGGAAAAACTGTTTTTT. Its translation: CASSEGEKLFF.

The table lists this clone with a few counts. This chain uses TRBV27 with TRBJ1-4; 11 positions match TRBD1. This CDR3 comprises 17 residues. Germline V gives CDR1 MNHEY, CDR2 SMNVEV (reference sequence). V gave up 2 bases and J gave up 0 bases; unmatched junction bases: 2. The CDR3: CASSLGTGGTTNEKLFF. The CDR3 DNA is TGTGCCAGCAGTTTAGGGACAGGGGGGACAACTAATGAAAAACTGTTTTTT.

This chain links TRBV27 with TRBJ1-6; 8 positions match TRBD1. The CDR3 is made up of 14 amino acids. The trim removed 2 bases at V and 9 bases at J, leaving 3 bases unmatched. CDR1 is MNHEY, CDR2 SMNVEV, per germline (reference sequence). CDR3 DNA: TGTGCCAGCAGTTTAAGACAGGGGAGTTCACCCCTCCACTTT. It encodes CASSLRQGSSPLHF.

The genes are TRBV7-9 and TRBJ2-7; no definite D call. CDR1 and CDR2 from the germline V gene are SEHNR and FQNEAQ (reference sequence). V was shortened by 2 bases and J by 3 bases, with 14 bases between the two germline ends. The CDR3 loop spans 15 amino acids. For the CDR3, the DNA is TGTGCCAGCAGCTTACCCGGGCTCCACGACTACGAGCAGTACTTC. It codes for CASSLPGLHDYEQYF.

The table lists this clone with a count of one. This sequence joins TRBV2 and TRBJ2-1; D remains ambiguous. From germline, CDR1 is SNHLY and CDR2 FYNNEI. V was pared by 3 bases and J by 5 bases, with 8 bases between. The CDR3 consists of 13 residues. This CDR3 is CASSEVSNNEQFF. In DNA, the CDR3 is TGTGCCAGCAGTGAGGTTTCAAACAATGAGCAGTTCTTC.

J is TRBJ1-1 and V is TRBV5-1; TRBD1 matches 7 bases. Germline V gene data show CDR1 as SGHRS and CDR2 as YFSETQ. CDR3 size: 14 residues. The V gene end was trimmed by 0 bases and the J gene end by 3 bases; junction bases not matched to a gene: 2. The CDR3 reads CASSLGQGHTEAFF. The DNA of the CDR3 is TGCGCCAGCAGCTTGGGACAGGGACACACTGAAGCTTTCTTT.

The V call is TRBV7-2, the J call TRBJ2-7; 8 bases line up with TRBD2. Looked up from germline, CDR1 is SGHTA and CDR2 is FQGNSA. CDR3 length equals 15 residues. V shed 3 bases and J 2 bases; nucleotides not matched to a gene: 6. In nucleotides, the CDR3 is TGTGCCAGCAGCTTGAGCGGGGGAACCACCTACGAGCAGTACTTC. The encoded protein is CASSLSGGTTYEQYF.

This clone appeared a few times. This chain connects TRBV27 to TRBJ2-7; 7 nucleotides align to TRBD1. The V gene end was trimmed by 4 bases and the J gene end by 5 bases; junction bases not matched to a gene: 11. The CDR3 runs 15 residues. The germline V gene has CDR1 MNHEY and CDR2 SMNVEV (reference sequence). DNA of the CDR3: TGTGCCAGCAGTTCCCCTCAGACAGGGCAGGACGAGCAGTACTTC. It translates to CASSSPQTGQDEQYF.

The chain has TRBV6-1 and TRBJ2-1; no clear D gene. This CDR3 is 13 amino acids long. Trimming pared 6 bases from V and 5 bases from J, leaving 11 bases between. Per the germline V gene, CDR1 is MNHNS and CDR2 is SASEGT. The CDR3 nucleotides are TGTGCCAGCAGCCCCTACGGGCACAATGAGCAGTTCTTC. Encoded protein: CASSPYGHNEQFF.

This clone has just one count. This chain links TRBV7-8 with TRBJ2-7; 7 positions match TRBD2. J lost 5 bases, V lost 5 bases, and 9 bases had no gene match. The CDR3 is 14 amino acids. Germline-derived CDR1 and CDR2 are SGHVS and FQNEAQ. CDR3 loop: CASSAQREFHEQYF. CDR3 DNA sequence: TGTGCCAGCAGCGCCCAGCGGGAATTCCACGAGCAGTACTTC.

This chain connects TRBV6-5 to TRBJ2-6; no reliable D call. CDR3 length: 15 amino acids. CDR1 MNHEY and CDR2 SVGAGI come from the germline V gene. Trimming took off 4 bases at V and 1 base at J, with 8 bases between the two ends. DNA for the CDR3: TGTGCCAGCAGTTCTTGGGGATCTGGGGCCAACGTCCTGACTTTC. It yields the protein CASSSWGSGANVLTF.

This chain joins TRBV5-6 and TRBJ2-7; D ambiguous. V was shortened by 2 bases and J by 3 bases, with 9 bases between the two germline ends. The CDR3 loop spans 13 amino acids. CDR1 SGHDT and CDR2 YYEEEE come from the germline V gene. CDR3 sequence reads: CASSFKTFYEQYF. The CDR3 nucleotides are TGTGCCAGCAGCTTTAAAACCTTCTACGAGCAGTACTTC.

This clone appeared a single time. The chain combines TRBV4-1 with TRBJ2-3; D gene ambiguous. There are 19 residues in the CDR3. The V gene lost 0 bases and the J gene lost 1 base, with 20 bases spanning the gap. CDR1 and CDR2 from the germline V gene are MGHRA and YSYEKL. Written as DNA, the CDR3 is TGCGCCAGCAGCCAAGAGGGGATAGGATTGGGGTTCGGCACAGATACGCAGTATTTT. Translation: CASSQEGIGLGFGTDTQYF.

This clone has a single count. The chain joins TRBV6-5 to TRBJ2-5; TRBD1 or TRBD2 may be the D gene (5 bases each). The CDR3 sequence is 15 residues long. Germline V gene sequence: CDR1 MNHEY, CDR2 SVGAGI. V gave up 6 bases and J gave up 5 bases, with 19 bases separating them. CDR3 in amino acids: CASSPWGTPVETQYF. In DNA form, the CDR3 reads TGTGCCAGCAGCCCTTGGGGGACCCCCGTGGAGACCCAGTACTTC.

V is TRBV5-1 and J is TRBJ2-5; 9 nucleotides align to TRBD2. The CDR3 sequence is 16 residues long. V lost 2 bases and J lost 6; bases outside the gene matches: 11. Germline-derived CDR1 and CDR2 are SGHRS and YFSETQ. The DNA for the CDR3 is TGCGCCAGCAGCTTTTCAGCGGGGGGTCCGGGTAAGACCCAGTACTTC. As protein: CASSFSAGGPGKTQYF.

The gene calls are TRBV7-6 and TRBJ1-1, with D possibly matching TRBD1 (5 bases). The CDR3 contains 15 residues. V lost 0 bases, J lost 2 bases, and 10 bases lay in between. CDR1 is SGHVS and CDR2 is FNYEAQ in the germline V gene. The CDR3 region is CASSLAWGLNTEAFF. CDR3 bases: TGTGCCAGCAGCTTAGCGTGGGGGTTAAACACTGAAGCTTTCTTT.